The 8 T cell receptor beta chains listed next were all sequenced from one sample in a study of blood T cells in healthy people across ages. Through a sample-barcoded 5' primer and a J-beta primer mix, a second PCR was run for roughly 6 to 12 cycles. Using its own MiXCR run on the 5' RACE reads, TCRdb lists one record per CDR3 protein. The profile shows hundreds of thousands of distinct CDR3 sequences, about 42% of them singletons. The specimen sequenced was blood. All receptors derive from an elderly man in good health.

As for this clonotype: Germline is not matched at one junction end, which may reflect a read error. The V gene is TRBV27, the J gene TRBJ2-5, with D possibly matching TRBD1 (5 bases). From germline, CDR1 is MNHEY and CDR2 SMNVEV (reference sequence). There are 16 residues in the CDR3. The CDR3 region is CASSIHRQRLKETLYF. CDR3 DNA: TGTGCCAGCAGTATCCATCGACAGAGATTAAAAGAGACCCTGTACTTC.

The J gene is TRBJ2-2, the V gene TRBV28; D possibly uses TRBD1 or TRBD2 (5 bases each). Looked up from germline, CDR1 is MDHEN and CDR2 is SYDVKM. Trimming left V 4 bases short and J 3 bases short, with 9 bases between. The CDR3 contains 14 residues. The CDR3 loop is CASSSGTYTGELFF. The CDR3 DNA is TGTGCCAGCAGTTCAGGGACGTACACCGGGGAGCTGTTTTTT.

The chain has TRBV20-1 and TRBJ2-3, with 10 bases aligning to TRBD2. The germline V gene encodes CDR1 DFQATT and CDR2 SNEGSKA (reference sequence). The CDR3 is made up of 15 amino acids. V lost 0 bases to trimming and J lost 6 bases; unmatched junction nucleotides: 6. The CDR3 DNA reads TGCAGTGCTAGAGAAAGCGGGAGGGCCGTGGATACGCAGTATTTT. Protein: CSARESGRAVDTQYF.

The CDR3 sequence is CSVSYAKGASNEQYF. For the CDR3, the DNA is TGCAGCGTTTCATACGCTAAGGGGGCGTCCAATGAGCAGTACTTC. V usage is TRBV29-1 and J usage is TRBJ2-7; 7 nucleotides agree with TRBD1. The CDR3 covers 15 residues. The V and J ends lost 5 bases and 7 bases, in that order; junction bases with no gene match: 17. Germline V CDR1 and CDR2: SQVTM, ANQGSEA.

The chain is built from TRBV29-1 and TRBJ2-3, with 8 bases matching TRBD1. J gave up 3 bases and V 6 bases, and 5 bases lay outside the gene matches. This CDR3 contains 13 residues. CDR1 and CDR2 (germline): SQVTM, ANQGSEA. As DNA, the CDR3 is TGCAGCGTGGCAGGGGGCAGGACAGATACGCAGTATTTT. The encoded protein is CSVAGGRTDTQYF.

For this clonotype: A junction end diverges from the germline sequence, so it may reflect a read error. The chain employs TRBV7-7 and TRBJ2-3, with unresolved D. Per the germline V gene, CDR1 is SSHAT and CDR2 is FNYEAQ (reference sequence). This CDR3 has 14 amino acids. This CDR3 is CASSQRWGTDTQYF. DNA of the CDR3: TGTGCTAGCAGCCAACGGTGGGGCACAGATACGCAGTATTTT.

V gene TRBV20-1 combines with J gene TRBJ2-7; 10 bases are a match to TRBD2. V lost 4 bases to trimming and J lost 0 bases; unmatched junction nucleotides: 3. Germline assignment: CDR1 DFQATT and CDR2 SNEGSKA (reference sequence). The CDR3 runs 14 residues. DNA for the CDR3: TGCAGTGCTAAGACTAGCGGGTTCTCCTACGAGCAGTACTTC. Protein sequence: CSAKTSGFSYEQYF.

This clonotype came up once. At one boundary the junction diverges from the germline segment, which might be a read error. The chain links TRBV12-3 or TRBV12-4 to TRBJ2-7; TRBD2 is a possible D gene (6 bases). This CDR3 is 13 amino acids long. The DNA for the CDR3 is TGCGCCAGTTCCGGTTCGGAGGGATGCGAGCAGTACTTC. Translated, it gives CASSGSEGCEQYF.